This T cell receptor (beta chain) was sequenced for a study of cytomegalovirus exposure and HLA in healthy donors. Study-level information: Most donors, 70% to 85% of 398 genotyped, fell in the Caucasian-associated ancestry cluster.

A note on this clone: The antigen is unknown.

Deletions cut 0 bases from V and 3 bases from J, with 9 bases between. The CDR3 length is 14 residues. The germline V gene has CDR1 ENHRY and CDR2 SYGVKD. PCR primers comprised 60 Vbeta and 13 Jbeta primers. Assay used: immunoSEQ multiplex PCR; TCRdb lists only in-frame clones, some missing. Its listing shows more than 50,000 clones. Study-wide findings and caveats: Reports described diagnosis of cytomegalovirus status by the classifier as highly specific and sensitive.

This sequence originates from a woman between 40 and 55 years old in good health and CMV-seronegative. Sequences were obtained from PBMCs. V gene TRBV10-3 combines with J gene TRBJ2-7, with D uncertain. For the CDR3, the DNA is TGTGCCATCAGTGAGTCGAATCAGGACTACGAGCAGTACTTC. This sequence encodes CAISESNQDYEQYF.